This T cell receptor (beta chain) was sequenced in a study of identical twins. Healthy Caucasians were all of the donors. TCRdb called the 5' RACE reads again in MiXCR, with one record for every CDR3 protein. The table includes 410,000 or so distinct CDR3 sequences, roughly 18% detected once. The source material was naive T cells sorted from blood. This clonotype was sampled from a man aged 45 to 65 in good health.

CDR3 nucleotides: TGTGCCAGCAGCTTAAGGGGGATCACCGGGGAGCTGTTTTTT. It codes for CASSLRGITGELFF. V is TRBV7-2 and J is TRBJ2-2; the D gene is possibly TRBD1 (6 bases). Germline V gene sequence: CDR1 SGHTA, CDR2 FQGNSA. V lost 2 bases and J lost 4, with 8 bases in between. The CDR3 is 14 residues long.